The 23 T cell receptor beta chains below all came from one sample that was sequenced in a study of response to subunit inactivated influenza vaccine. TCRdb independently ran MiXCR on the RT-PCR reads; one entry per CDR3 protein. The repertoire consists of roughly 500,000 distinct CDR3 sequences, with 25% occurring once and the leading ten covering under 2.5%. Sequenced material: CD4+ T cells sorted from PBMCs, taken 5 days after vaccination. All receptors come from a man aged 50-60 years who received an inactivated influenza vaccine.

This clonotype was counted between two and nine times. V usage is TRBV5-1 and J usage is TRBJ2-6, with a possible D match to TRBD2 (6 bases). The length of the CDR3 is 15 residues. From germline, CDR1 is SGHRS and CDR2 YFSETQ. The ends were cut back, 6 bases at V and 3 bases at J, with 13 bases in the middle. CDR3 amino acids: CASNAGLHGANVLTF. The CDR3 nucleotides are TGCGCCAGCAACGCGGGGCTTCATGGGGCCAACGTCCTGACTTTC.

The gene calls are TRBV6-2 or TRBV6-3 and TRBJ2-5, with 9 bases matching TRBD2. J lost 5 bases, V lost 6 bases, and 7 bases had no gene match. This CDR3 comprises 14 residues. Germline V lookup: CDR1 MNHEY, CDR2 SVGEGT. The DNA for the CDR3 is TGTGCCAGCAGCATGAGCGGGAGGCGGGAGACCCAGTACTTC. Translated, it gives CASSMSGRRETQYF.

This clonotype was counted between two and nine times. The chain joins TRBV21-1 to TRBJ2-7; whether TRBD2, the table's D call, matches the DNA was not checked. TRBV21-1 counts as a pseudogene. The CDR3 extends over 17 amino acids. This CDR3 is CASSKGGLAGASYEQYF. Written as DNA, the CDR3 is TGTGCCAGCAGCAAAGGGGGACTAGCGGGAGCGTCCTACGAGCAGTACTTC.

The table lists this clonotype with many counts. The rearrangement joins TRBV5-1 to TRBJ1-1; 10 bases align to TRBD1. This CDR3 contains 15 residues. V shed 0 bases, J shed 3 bases, and the junction held 2 bases outside the gene matches. Germline V CDR1 and CDR2: SGHRS, YFSETQ. The CDR3 bases are TGCGCCAGCAGCTTGGGACAGGGGGCCCACACTGAAGCTTTCTTT. Translated, it gives CASSLGQGAHTEAFF.

The chain recombines TRBV20-1 with TRBJ1-4; D is uncertain. Germline CDR1 and CDR2: DFQATT and SNEGSKA (reference sequence). The CDR3 consists of 13 residues. The ends were cut back, 0 bases at V and 5 bases at J, with 7 bases in the middle. The CDR3 DNA reads TGCAGTGCTAGAGAGGGGTTGAATGAAAAACTGTTTTTT. The encoded protein is CSAREGLNEKLFF.

Only a few counts were recorded for this clonotype. The chain couples TRBV20-1 to TRBJ2-1, with TRBD1 as a possible D gene (5 bases). The CDR3 is made up of 15 amino acids. Germline-derived CDR1 and CDR2 are DFQATT and SNEGSKA (reference sequence). V shed 5 bases and J shed 0 bases, with 14 bases lying between them. As DNA, the CDR3 is TGCAGTGCTGCTGACAGCTACAGCTCCTACAATGAGCAGTTCTTC. This gives the protein CSAADSYSSYNEQFF.

This clonotype was picked up a small number of times. This rearrangement joins TRBV5-5 to TRBJ1-2; tentative D call: TRBD1 (5 bases). This CDR3 region has 14 residues. V gave up 0 bases and J gave up 4 bases, with 10 bases separating them. From germline, CDR1 is SGHKS and CDR2 YYEKEE (reference sequence). CDR3 in amino acids: CASSLEGRRYGYTF. The CDR3 DNA follows: TGTGCCAGCAGCTTGGAGGGACGCCGCTATGGCTACACCTTC.

The rearrangement joins TRBV25-1 to TRBJ2-2, with 7 positions matching TRBD2. With V trimmed by 4 bases and J by 6 bases, 8 bases remained unmatched. The CDR3 runs to 15 residues. CDR1 and CDR2 (germline): MGHDK, SYGVNS. The DNA of the CDR3 is TGTGCCAGCAGTGCCCTAGCGGCCGAGGCCGGGGAGCTGTTTTTT. Translated: CASSALAAEAGELFF.

The sample holds a few counts of this clonotype. V is TRBV20-1 and J is TRBJ2-5; 7 bases fit TRBD2. The ends lost 4 bases at V and 5 bases at J; junction bases unmatched: 10. Germline loops: CDR1 DFQATT, CDR2 SNEGSKA (reference sequence). The CDR3 runs to 14 residues. CDR3 bases: TGCAGTGCTACACTCGATGGGGGAGGGGAGACCCAGTACTTC. It encodes CSATLDGGGETQYF.

This sequence joins TRBV4-2 and TRBJ2-7; 7 nucleotides agree with TRBD1. This CDR3 contains 15 residues. V shed 3 bases, J shed 4 bases, and the junction held 9 bases outside the gene matches. The V gene's germline CDR1 is LGHNA and CDR2 YNFKEQ. The CDR3 DNA reads as TGTGCCAGCAGCCAGGTCACACAGGGGAGTTACGAGCAGTACTTC. Translated: CASSQVTQGSYEQYF.

This chain uses TRBV9 with TRBJ2-7; 14 nucleotides line up with TRBD2. Germline CDR1 reads SGDLS; CDR2 reads YYNGEE. Trimming cost V 4 bases and J 6 bases; bases outside gene matches: 9. The CDR3 covers 16 residues. Here the CDR3 DNA reads TGTGCCAGCAGCTCGTCGGGACTAGCGGGAGTCAGCGAGCAGTACTTC. It translates to CASSSSGLAGVSEQYF.

The V and J genes are TRBV4-1 and TRBJ2-1, with D uncertain. The CDR3 sequence is 15 residues long. Germline-derived CDR1 and CDR2 are MGHRA and YSYEKL. V dropped 0 bases and J dropped 0 bases, with 6 bases sitting between them. In nucleotides, the CDR3 is TGCGCCAGCAGCCAAGACCCAGTCTCCTACAATGAGCAGTTCTTC. Its protein is CASSQDPVSYNEQFF.

The rearrangement links TRBV10-3 to TRBJ2-5; D unclear. Looked up from germline, CDR1 is ENHRY and CDR2 is SYGVKD. The CDR3 is 11 amino acids. Trimming removed 0 bases from V and 6 bases from J, with 2 bases in between. The CDR3 DNA reads TGTGCCATCAGTGAGTCACAGACCCAGTACTTC. Encoded protein: CAISESQTQYF.

This clonotype was picked up a small number of times. The chain recombines TRBV24-1 with TRBJ2-3; D perhaps matches TRBD2 (5 bases). This CDR3 has 12 residues. V was shortened by 5 bases and J by 4 bases, with 6 bases between the two germline ends. Per the germline V gene, CDR1 is KGHDR and CDR2 is SFDVKD. CDR3 DNA: TGTGCCACCAGTGCGGGGTCAGATACGCAGTATTTT. This translates into CATSAGSDTQYF.

The rearrangement links TRBV7-2 to TRBJ2-1; a weak D match, TRBD1 (6 bases). This CDR3 has 13 residues. V lost 1 base and J 14 bases, leaving 15 bases between the germline ends. CDR1 is SGHTA and CDR2 is FQGNSA in the germline V gene. The chain's CDR3 is CASSLGRQGIEFF. The CDR3 DNA follows: TGTGCCAGCAGCTTAGGAAGGCAGGGGATCGAGTTCTTC.

The genes are TRBV18 and TRBJ1-1; weak D call: TRBD1 (6 bases). Trimming took off 5 bases at V and 5 bases at J, with 12 bases between the two ends. Germline V gene data show CDR1 as KGHSH and CDR2 as LQKENI. CDR3 length equals 13 residues. CDR3: CASSTGTGTEAFF. CDR3 nucleotide sequence: TGTGCCAGCTCAACAGGGACGGGGACTGAAGCTTTCTTT.

This clonotype was found a few times. This chain joins TRBV4-3 and TRBJ1-2, with 7 bases identical to TRBD1. Germline CDR1 LGHNA, CDR2 YSLEER. Trimming removed 3 bases from V and 8 bases from J; junction bases left unmatched: 6. The CDR3 runs to 13 residues. Here the CDR3 DNA reads TGCGCCAGCAGCCATACAGGGGTGGAGGGCTACACCTTC. It is translated as CASSHTGVEGYTF.

This clonotype was recorded a few times. The chain employs TRBV24-1 and TRBJ2-2; D is uncertain. Germline V gives CDR1 KGHDR, CDR2 SFDVKD. The CDR3 spans 13 residues. V was pared by 9 bases and J by 6 bases, with 13 bases between. The DNA for the CDR3 is TGTGCCACCGGCCCGCCCCCCCCCGGGGAGCTGTTTTTT. Protein sequence: CATGPPPPGELFF.

The chain couples TRBV11-2 to TRBJ1-2; 10 bases fit TRBD1. The length of the CDR3 is 16 residues. The V gene end was trimmed by 4 bases and the J gene end by 4 bases; junction bases not matched to a gene: 9. Germline V gene sequence: CDR1 SGHAT, CDR2 FQNNGV. The CDR3 nucleotides read TGTGCCAGCAGCTCGTCCAGGGACAGGGGACTCTATGGCTACACCTTC. It yields the protein CASSSSRDRGLYGYTF.

The V and J genes are TRBV4-3 and TRBJ1-6; D uncertain. Germline-derived CDR1 and CDR2 are LGHNA and YSLEER. Deletions cut 0 bases from V and 7 bases from J, with 7 bases between. This CDR3 comprises 14 residues. The CDR3 sequence is CASSQDRANSPLHF. CDR3 DNA: TGCGCCAGCAGCCAAGATAGGGCAAATTCACCCCTCCACTTT.

The chain has TRBV3-1 and TRBJ2-7, with D possibly TRBD1 on 5 matching bases. CDR3 length: 14 residues. Trimming stripped 1 base from V and 4 bases from J, with 11 bases between. The germline gives CDR1 LGHDT, CDR2 YNNKEL (reference sequence). The CDR3 region is CASSQGGRTYEQYF. CDR3 DNA: TGTGCCAGCAGCCAAGGAGGACGGACATACGAGCAGTACTTC.

A few counts support this clonotype. The chain joins TRBV12-3 or TRBV12-4 to TRBJ2-7; D perhaps matches TRBD1 (6 bases). The CDR3 loop spans 15 amino acids. V lost 5 bases to trimming and J lost 9 bases, with 23 bases between them. The CDR3 region has the DNA TGTGCCAGCAGTCCCCCCCAGTATCAGGGGAGATTGCAGTACTTC. This codes for CASSPPQYQGRLQYF.

This chain joins TRBV30 and TRBJ1-4; perhaps TRBD1 as D (5 bases). The CDR3 spans 12 residues. Germline V gene data show CDR1 as GTSNPN and CDR2 as SVGIG (reference sequence). The ends were cut back, 8 bases at V and 4 bases at J, with 11 bases in the middle. In DNA form, the CDR3 reads TGTGCCGGAAGGGGTATTAATGAAAAACTGTTTTTT. It encodes CAGRGINEKLFF.